This T cell receptor beta chain came from a study of CD8 T cells in Susac syndrome. A remark on this clonotype: Its antigen remains unidentified.

RNA amounts of about 0.5 to 1 ug underwent reverse transcription with random hexamers. The method of amplification for TCR beta CDR3 was immunoSEQ multiplex PCR, covering 54 Vbeta and 13 Jbeta. TCRdb re-derived calls from the immunoSEQ multiplex PCR reads in MiXCR, one entry per CDR3 protein. The sample shows 250,000 or so distinct CDR3 sequences, roughly 93% of them seen only once. The TEMRA cells underwent FACS enrichment, while the CD8+ and CD4+ T cells underwent negative isolation. Study-level points and caveats: The relatively small number of individuals in the TCR sequencing and HLA analysis was acknowledged by the study.

Material for sequencing was CD4+ T cells from PBMCs. This receptor was obtained from a human donor with multiple sclerosis.

CDR3 DNA sequence: TGTGCCAGCCAAGTCACCCTGAACACCGGGGAGCTGTTTTTT. This codes for CASQVTLNTGELFF. The genes are TRBV6-5 and TRBJ2-2, with unresolved D. V lost 8 bases, J lost 1 base, and 11 bases lay in between. The V gene's germline CDR1 is MNHEY and CDR2 SVGAGI. The CDR3 runs to 14 residues.